This T cell receptor beta chain was observed in a study of OX40 agonist ivuxolimab in advanced cancers. Profiled with immunoSEQ multiplex PCR; TCRdb holds only in-frame clones, not every one. The sample includes around 100,000 clones, 85% to 90% seen only once; the top ten take 0.15% to 0.2%. The CDR3 has 15 residues. Germline V gene data show CDR1 as SNHLY and CDR2 as FYNNEI. Losses at the gene ends were 2 bases for V and 3 bases for J; bases not matched to a gene: 4. The chain employs TRBV2 and TRBJ2-1; 7 nucleotides agree with TRBD1. The material was CD4+ or CD8+ T cells sorted from blood, obtained in a trial of the OX40 agonist ivuxolimab. The receptor's source is an adult with an advanced solid tumor such as melanoma, head and neck, liver or kidney cancer. CDR3 region: CASSETGTVYNEQFF. The CDR3 DNA sequence: TGTGCCAGCAGTGAAACCGGGACAGTCTACAATGAGCAGTTCTTC.